This T cell receptor beta chain originates from a study of vaccination effects on CD4 cells after COVID-19. The method was immunoSEQ multiplex PCR; TCRdb's version includes in-frame clones alone and lacks a portion of them. This sample has about 61,000 clones, with roughly 79% found just once. The CDR3 totals 14 residues. V lost 2 bases to trimming and J lost 4 bases, with 11 bases between them. Germline CDR1 reads ENHRY; CDR2 reads SYGVKD. Antigen-specific CD4+ T cell clonotypes were called by their expansion after viral peptide-pool culture in ViraFEST. At the end of 10 days of culture, CD4+ T cells were isolated. For this clone: Its target is not known.

The V gene is TRBV10-3, the J gene TRBJ2-5, with a tentative D call TRBD1 (5 bases). The sample consisted of CD4+ T cells from PBMCs cultured with HCoV-229E spike peptides, taken before COVID-19 vaccination. The TCR sequence derives from a human donor who received a COVID-19 vaccine. The CDR3 reads CAISEGQLRETQYF. The CDR3 nucleotides read TGTGCCATCAGTGAGGGACAACTGAGAGAGACCCAGTACTTC.